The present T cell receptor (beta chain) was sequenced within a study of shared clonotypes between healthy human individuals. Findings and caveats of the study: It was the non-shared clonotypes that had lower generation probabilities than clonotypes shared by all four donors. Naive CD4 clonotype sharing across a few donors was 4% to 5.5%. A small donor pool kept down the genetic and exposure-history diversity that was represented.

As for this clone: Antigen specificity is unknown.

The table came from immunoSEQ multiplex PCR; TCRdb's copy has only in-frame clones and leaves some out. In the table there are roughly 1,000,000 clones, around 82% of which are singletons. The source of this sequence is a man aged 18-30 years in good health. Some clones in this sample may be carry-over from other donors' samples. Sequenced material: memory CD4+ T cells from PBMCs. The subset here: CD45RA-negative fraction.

This CDR3 is CASGGNSLRETQYF. The CDR3 coding sequence is TGTGCCAGCGGAGGGAACTCCCTTAGGGAGACCCAGTACTTC. This chain joins TRBV25-1 and TRBJ2-5; perhaps TRBD2 as D (6 bases). The CDR3 length is 14 residues. The V gene's germline CDR1 is MGHDK and CDR2 SYGVNS. Trimming removed 8 bases at V and 5 bases at J, with 18 bases between.